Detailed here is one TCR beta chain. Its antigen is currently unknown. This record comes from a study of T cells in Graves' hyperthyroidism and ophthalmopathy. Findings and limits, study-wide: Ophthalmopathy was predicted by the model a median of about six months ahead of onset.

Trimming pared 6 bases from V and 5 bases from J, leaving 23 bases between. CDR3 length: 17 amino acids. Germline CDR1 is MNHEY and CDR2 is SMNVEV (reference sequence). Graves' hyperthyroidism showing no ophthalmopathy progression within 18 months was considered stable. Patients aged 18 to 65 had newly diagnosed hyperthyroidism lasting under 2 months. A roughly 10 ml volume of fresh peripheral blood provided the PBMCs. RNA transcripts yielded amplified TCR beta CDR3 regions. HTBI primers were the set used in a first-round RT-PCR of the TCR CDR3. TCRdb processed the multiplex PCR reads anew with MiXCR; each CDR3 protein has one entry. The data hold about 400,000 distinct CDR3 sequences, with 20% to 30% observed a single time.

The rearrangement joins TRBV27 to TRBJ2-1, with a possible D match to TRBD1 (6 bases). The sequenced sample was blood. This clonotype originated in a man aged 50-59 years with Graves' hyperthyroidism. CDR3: CASSHIGAAGADNEQFF. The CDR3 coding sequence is TGTGCCAGCAGCCATATCGGGGCGGCAGGGGCCGACAATGAGCAGTTCTTC.